Given below is one TCR beta chain in context. Its specificity is not known. The length of the CDR3 is 12 residues. Looked up from germline, CDR1 is SEHNR and CDR2 is FQNEAQ (reference sequence). V was clipped by 8 bases and J by 4 bases, with 11 bases between them. From alopecia areata patients, lesional scalp punch biopsies and peripheral blood were collected. PBMCs provided sorted CD4+ and CD8+ T cells. This sample was included in a study of CD8+ T cells in alopecia areata. Study-level results: Lesional tissue from the scalp (especially in alopecia totalis/universalis) showed higher clonality than normal scalp. When scalp samples are sequenced, resident alphabeta T cells of normal skin are also captured.

RNA was extracted and reverse transcribed into cDNA as the sequencing template. Sequencing used immunoSEQ multiplex PCR; TCRdb keeps in-frame clones, though not all of them. The sample yields more than 95,000 clones, 35% to 40% seen once. The TCR originated in a human donor with alopecia areata. This sequence joins TRBV7-9 and TRBJ1-1; D perhaps matches TRBD1 (5 bases). The source material was CD4+ T cells sorted from blood. CDR3: CASVGGVTEAFF. Here the CDR3 DNA reads TGTGCCAGCGTAGGAGGGGTCACTGAAGCTTTCTTT.